Listed here are 17 T cell receptor beta chains from one sample, sequenced in a study of cytomegalovirus exposure and HLA in healthy donors. Clones were sequenced by immunoSEQ multiplex PCR, and TCRdb holds only the in-frame ones, with some missing. Among over 250,000 clones, roughly 90% were seen once, and the ten largest hold about 1%. Material for sequencing was PBMCs. The receptor set was obtained from a woman aged 25 to 45 in good health and CMV-seropositive.

The genes are TRBV25-1 and TRBJ1-2; D unresolved. CDR3 size: 12 residues. With 4 bases removed from V and 4 bases from J, the gap between germline ends came to 7 bases. CDR1 is MGHDK and CDR2 is SYGVNS in the germline V gene. In DNA form, the CDR3 reads TGTGCCAGCAGTGGGGTACCCTATGGCTACACCTTC. Its protein product is CASSGVPYGYTF.

This clone showed up just a few times. The chain uses TRBV6-1 and TRBJ2-5; TRBD1 matches at 7 bases. There are 14 residues in the CDR3. Per germline, CDR1 MNHNS and CDR2 SASEGT. With 4 bases clipped from V and 5 bases from J, the junction kept 7 bases outside the gene matches. The CDR3 sequence is CASSVETGSETQYF. CDR3 nucleotides: TGTGCCAGCAGTGTGGAGACAGGGTCGGAGACCCAGTACTTC.

The rearrangement uses TRBV30 and TRBJ2-7; D gene unclear. The CDR3 length is 15 residues. Germline CDR1 and CDR2: GTSNPN and SVGIG (reference sequence). Trimming took 0 bases from V and 4 from J, leaving 16 bases between them. The CDR3 sequence is CAWSVWEGVKYEQYF. The CDR3 region has the DNA TGTGCCTGGAGTGTATGGGAAGGCGTCAAATACGAGCAGTACTTC.

This CDR3 is CASSDRGGTNEKLFF. CDR3 nucleotides: TGTGCCAGCAGTGACAGGGGAGGGACTAATGAAAAACTGTTTTTT. The J gene is TRBJ1-4, the V gene TRBV27, with 8 bases lining up with TRBD1. Germline values: CDR1 MNHEY, CDR2 SMNVEV (reference sequence). This CDR3 is built from 15 residues. The junction had 4 bases not matched to a gene; V was cut back by 5 bases and J by 2 bases.

V gene TRBV6-5 combines with J gene TRBJ1-1; TRBD1 might be the D (5 bases). The V end lost 4 bases, the J end lost 0 bases, and 15 bases lay between the germline ends. This CDR3 contains 16 residues. The germline V gene encodes CDR1 MNHEY and CDR2 SVGAGI. The CDR3 spells CASSLGPFGVNTEAFF. The CDR3 bases are TGTGCCAGCAGTTTGGGGCCATTTGGGGTGAACACTGAAGCTTTCTTT.

This chain joins TRBV4-3 and TRBJ2-7; D may be TRBD2 (6 bases). The CDR3 is 14 amino acids. Trimming pared 0 bases from V and 9 bases from J, leaving 15 bases between. Germline V CDR1 and CDR2: LGHNA, YSLEER. Here the CDR3 reads CASSQDAGYAGQYF. CDR3 DNA sequence: TGCGCCAGCAGCCAAGATGCGGGGTATGCGGGGCAGTACTTC.

The chain is built from TRBV28 and TRBJ1-6; no firm D call. Germline V CDR1 and CDR2: MDHEN, SYDVKM. The CDR3 totals 16 residues. V gave up 2 bases and J gave up 6 bases, with 14 bases separating them. The CDR3 protein is CASSLVGISGNSPLHF. The CDR3 DNA follows: TGTGCCAGCAGTTTAGTCGGGATTTCCGGTAATTCACCCCTCCACTTT.

This clone was seen once. The chain couples TRBV27 to TRBJ2-7, with TRBD2 matching over 8 bases. Unmatched junction bases numbered 10, after V lost 5 bases and J lost 4 bases. Germline lookup yields CDR1 MNHEY and CDR2 SMNVEV (reference sequence). The CDR3 contains 15 residues. The CDR3 DNA follows: TGTGCCAGCAGTGTGGGCAGTGGGACTAGTTACGAGCAGTACTTC. Protein product: CASSVGSGTSYEQYF.

This sequence joins TRBV7-2 and TRBJ2-4; D is undetermined. CDR1 and CDR2 (germline): SGHTA, FQGNSA. The CDR3 runs to 17 residues. Between the trimmed V and J ends, which lost 2 bases and 0 bases, there was a span of 14 bases. The CDR3 nucleotides are TGTGCCAGCAGCTTAAGTGGTAGGCGGTTAGCCAAAAACATTCAGTACTTC. Translation: CASSLSGRRLAKNIQYF.

The chain joins TRBV2 to TRBJ2-2; no reliable D call. The CDR3 is made up of 12 amino acids. V shed 7 bases and J shed 3 bases, with 6 bases lying between them. Germline V CDR1 and CDR2: SNHLY, FYNNEI. The CDR3: CASNQDTGELFF. The DNA for the CDR3 is TGTGCCAGCAATCAGGACACCGGGGAGCTGTTTTTT.

The chain recombines TRBV19 with TRBJ2-7; D possibly corresponds to TRBD2 (5 bases). Germline V gene lookup returns CDR1 LNHDA and CDR2 SQIVND (reference sequence). The CDR3 has 14 amino acids. Trimming cost V 4 bases and J 4 bases, with 14 bases left between them. The CDR3 DNA sequence: TGTGCCAGTAGTAAGATAATAGCGTCTTACGAGCAGTACTTC. Its translation: CASSKIIASYEQYF.

V and J are TRBV5-1 and TRBJ1-1; the D is unclear. V lost 4 bases and J 0 bases, leaving 10 bases between the germline ends. CDR3 length equals 14 residues. Germline CDR1 SGHRS, CDR2 YFSETQ. The CDR3 here is CASSPGLMNTEAFF. The CDR3 DNA sequence: TGCGCCAGCAGCCCAGGACTGATGAACACTGAAGCTTTCTTT.

The chain uses TRBV27 and TRBJ2-3; TRBD2 is a possible D gene (5 bases). V was pared by 4 bases and J by 2 bases, with 10 bases between. The CDR3 runs 14 residues. CDR1 is MNHEY and CDR2 is SMNVEV in the germline V gene (reference sequence). CDR3 in DNA: TGTGCCAGCAGTTCCTGGACTCCCACAGATACGCAGTATTTT. Residues: CASSSWTPTDTQYF.

This sequence joins TRBV29-1 and TRBJ2-1; 9 bases map to TRBD1. CDR1 SQVTM and CDR2 ANQGSEA come from the germline V gene. The length of the CDR3 is 15 residues. V was clipped by 5 bases and J by 4 bases; unmatched bases: 9. CDR3 DNA: TGCAGCGTTCGGGAAACAGGGACAGGGTACAATGAGCAGTTCTTC. It is translated as CSVRETGTGYNEQFF.

The rearrangement joins TRBV4-3 to TRBJ2-7; 8 nucleotides match TRBD1. The V segment lost 3 bases and the J segment 3 bases; nucleotides outside the gene matches: 7. Germline CDR1 is LGHNA and CDR2 is YSLEER. The CDR3 has 15 amino acids. The CDR3 region is CASSHNQGAVYEQYF. The CDR3 DNA reads as TGCGCCAGCAGCCATAACCAGGGGGCAGTCTACGAGCAGTACTTC.

The chain carries TRBV29-1 and TRBJ2-7; tentatively, D is TRBD2 (6 bases). V shed 5 bases and J shed 2 bases, with 13 bases lying between them. The CDR3 length is 13 residues. Germline CDR1 is SQVTM and CDR2 is ANQGSEA. The CDR3 DNA is TGCAGCGTTCGGGGGTTATTAACCTACGAGCAGTACTTC. Translating gives CSVRGLLTYEQYF.

The chain carries TRBV19 and TRBJ2-7, with D perhaps matching TRBD2 (7 bases). Trimming took 4 bases from V and 3 from J, leaving 10 bases between them. Per the germline V gene, CDR1 is LNHDA and CDR2 is SQIVND (reference sequence). The CDR3 loop spans 13 amino acids. The CDR3: CASSRRGLYEQYF. CDR3 nucleotide sequence: TGTGCCAGTAGTAGGCGGGGGCTCTACGAGCAGTACTTC.